Each of the 32 T cell receptor beta chains below was sequenced from the same sample in a study of CD8 T cells in Susac syndrome. Random hexamers were used to reverse transcribe about 0.45 to 1 ug of RNA. MiXCR, run by TCRdb on the immunoSEQ multiplex PCR reads, gives a single entry per CDR3 protein. The data show about 130,000 distinct CDR3 sequences, around nine tenths seen once. The sequencing input was CD8+ T cells from PBMCs. The receptors originated from a human donor with multiple sclerosis.

CDR3 sequence reads: CASSYGSYGGTEAFF. CDR3 nucleotides: TGTGCCAGCAGTTACGGATCGTATGGGGGCACTGAAGCTTTCTTT. The V gene is TRBV6-5, the J gene TRBJ1-1, with a tentative D call TRBD1 (5 bases). Germline CDR1 MNHEY, CDR2 SVGAGI. The CDR3 is 15 residues long. V was shortened by 2 bases and J by 4 bases, with 14 bases between the two germline ends.

This clonotype appeared once. The rearrangement uses TRBV6-1 and TRBJ2-5, with 9 bases matching TRBD2. The V gene end was trimmed by 7 bases and the J gene end by 2 bases; junction bases not matched to a gene: 14. Germline V CDR1 and CDR2: MNHNS, SASEGT. This CDR3 is 17 amino acids long. The CDR3 DNA reads TGTGCCAGCACCCCCTCGGTCGGGCTAGCGGGGCAAGAGACCCAGTACTTC. Its protein product is CASTPSVGLAGQETQYF.

The gene calls are TRBV7-2 and TRBJ2-7; D tentatively reads TRBD1 or TRBD2 (6 bases each). CDR3 size: 13 residues. Germline-derived CDR1 and CDR2 are SGHTA and FQGNSA. Trimming removed 4 bases from V and 7 bases from J, with 14 bases in between. The CDR3 DNA sequence: TGTGCCAGCAGCTCGAGGGGGGTGCTGGAGCAGTACTTC. It yields the protein CASSSRGVLEQYF.

This rearrangement joins TRBV20-1 to TRBJ2-7; the D gene is possibly TRBD2 (6 bases). Germline CDR1 is DFQATT and CDR2 is SNEGSKA (reference sequence). The CDR3 contains 14 residues. Trimming stripped 1 base from V and 2 bases from J, with 12 bases between. CDR3 bases: TGCAGTGCTAGAGGGGGCCTAGCGACCTACGAGCAGTACTTC. Translation: CSARGGLATYEQYF.

The chain carries TRBV12-3 or TRBV12-4 and TRBJ2-5; 7 nucleotides agree with TRBD2. V lost 7 bases to trimming and J lost 1 base; unmatched junction nucleotides: 12. There are 16 residues in the CDR3. CDR3 in DNA: TGTGCCAGCACCTCTCAACGGGGGGAAGGCCAAGAGACCCAGTACTTC. It translates to CASTSQRGEGQETQYF.

This chain connects TRBV28 to TRBJ2-7, with 7 nucleotides matching TRBD1. The CDR3 extends over 14 amino acids. J lost 3 bases, V lost 6 bases, and 8 bases had no gene match. From germline, CDR1 is MDHEN and CDR2 SYDVKM. The CDR3 nucleotides are TGTGCCAGCAGGACCTTCCGACAGGGCTACGAGCAGTACTTC. Protein product: CASRTFRQGYEQYF.

The V call is TRBV18, the J call TRBJ1-1, with D hard to call. The CDR3 extends over 15 amino acids. In germline, CDR1 is KGHSH, CDR2 LQKENI. Trimming cost V 3 bases and J 3 bases, with 14 bases left between them. DNA for the CDR3: TGTGCCAGCTCACCCCTTAGGAGGCCTGACACTGAAGCTTTCTTT. It is translated as CASSPLRRPDTEAFF.

This clonotype is a singleton in its sample. CDR3 DNA sequence: TGTGCCAGCAGTGAGGCTGATAGCTCCTACAATGAGCAGTTCTTC. Translation gives CASSEADSSYNEQFF. The chain carries TRBV2 and TRBJ2-1, with D uncertain. The germline V gene encodes CDR1 SNHLY and CDR2 FYNNEI. This CDR3 contains 15 residues. Trimming pared 3 bases from V and 0 bases from J, leaving 9 bases between. The variable domain in full, completed from reference TRBV2 and TRBJ2-1, reads EPEVTQTPSHQVTQMGQEVILRCVPISNHLYFYWYRQILGQKVEFLVSFYNNEISEKSEIFDDQFSVERPDGSNFTLKIRSTKLEDSAMYFCASSEADSSYNEQFFGPGTRLTVL.

The chain joins TRBV6-5 to TRBJ2-5; 7 bases agree with TRBD1. Germline loops: CDR1 MNHEY, CDR2 SVGAGI. V lost 4 bases to trimming and J lost 5 bases; unmatched junction nucleotides: 7. The CDR3 is 14 amino acids. The CDR3 coding sequence is TGTGCCAGCAGTTGGACAGGCCAGGGGGAGACCCAGTACTTC. It is translated as CASSWTGQGETQYF.

This clonotype was detected only once. The chain carries TRBV12-3 or TRBV12-4 and TRBJ2-1, with D possibly TRBD1 on 6 matching bases. The V end lost 7 bases, the J end lost 5 bases, and 24 bases lay between the germline ends. There are 17 residues in the CDR3. The CDR3, as DNA: TGTGCCAGCATGTCCCGGGACACCCCCGGCACCCACAATGAGCAGTTCTTC. This codes for CASMSRDTPGTHNEQFF.

This rearrangement joins TRBV20-1 to TRBJ2-3; D is possibly TRBD2 (6 bases). The germline V gene encodes CDR1 DFQATT and CDR2 SNEGSKA (reference sequence). The ends were cut back, 2 bases at V and 1 base at J, with 19 bases in the middle. The length of the CDR3 is 17 residues. The CDR3 loop reads CSARLLAELWGTDTQYF. The CDR3 nucleotides are TGCAGTGCTAGACTTTTAGCGGAACTCTGGGGCACAGATACGCAGTATTTT.

This chain connects TRBV7-2 to TRBJ2-2; TRBD1 is a possible D gene (5 bases). This CDR3 is 14 amino acids long. Germline lookup yields CDR1 SGHTA and CDR2 FQGNSA. V dropped 6 bases and J dropped 4 bases, with 12 bases sitting between them. As DNA, the CDR3 is TGTGCCAGCAGGGACAATCCATCCACCGGGGAGCTGTTTTTT. It encodes CASRDNPSTGELFF.

The J gene is TRBJ2-3, the V gene TRBV3-1; no definite D call. The CDR3 loop spans 15 amino acids. From germline, CDR1 is LGHDT and CDR2 YNNKEL (reference sequence). V gave up 1 base and J gave up 6 bases, with 14 bases separating them. CDR3 protein: CASSQGSGNKDTQYF. The CDR3 DNA sequence: TGTGCCAGCAGCCAAGGTAGTGGAAATAAGGATACGCAGTATTTT.

The chain has TRBV30 and TRBJ2-1; D gene ambiguous. V lost 0 bases to trimming and J lost 2 bases, with 5 bases between them. Germline values: CDR1 GTSNPN, CDR2 SVGIG (reference sequence). This CDR3 has 13 amino acids. CDR3 coding DNA: TGTGCCTGGAGTGTGGGTACCTACAATGAGCAGTTCTTC. Translated, it gives CAWSVGTYNEQFF.

To note about this clonotype: Compared with germline, one end of the junction differs, possibly owing to a read error. CDR3 in DNA: TGTGCCAGCAAGGGACAGGATATGAACGCCGGGGAGCTGTTTTTT. It is translated as CASKGQDMNAGELFF. The chain links TRBV28 to TRBJ2-2; the match to TRBD1 covers 8 bases. Germline-derived CDR1 and CDR2 are MDHEN and SYDVKM. The length of the CDR3 is 15 residues.

This sequence joins TRBV5-6 and TRBJ1-1; D is unclear. V was cut by 1 base and J by 5 bases, with 9 bases left in between. Germline assignment: CDR1 SGHDT and CDR2 YYEEEE. The CDR3 loop spans 13 amino acids. The CDR3 nucleotides are TGTGCCAGCAGCTTGCGTTCCACAACTGAAGCTTTCTTT. This sequence encodes CASSLRSTTEAFF.

This clonotype was counted between two and nine times. The J gene is TRBJ1-4, the V gene TRBV10-3; 10 nucleotides line up with TRBD1. Germline V gene lookup returns CDR1 ENHRY and CDR2 SYGVKD. This CDR3 has 15 residues. The V and J ends lost 3 bases and 8 bases, in that order; junction bases with no gene match: 6. The CDR3 sequence: CAISDPGTGDEKLFF. The DNA for the CDR3 is TGTGCCATCAGTGACCCCGGGACAGGGGACGAAAAACTGTTTTTT.

V gene TRBV6-2 or TRBV6-3 combines with J gene TRBJ1-1; TRBD1 aligns across 8 bases. J gave up 4 bases and V 6 bases, and 4 bases lay outside the gene matches. The CDR3 loop spans 13 amino acids. Germline CDR1 MNHEY, CDR2 SVGEGT. The CDR3 sequence: CASRYDRGTEAFF. DNA of the CDR3: TGTGCCAGCAGGTACGACAGGGGCACTGAAGCTTTCTTT.

This chain connects TRBV24-1 to TRBJ2-5, with D perhaps matching TRBD1 (5 bases). CDR3 length: 13 residues. From germline, CDR1 is KGHDR and CDR2 SFDVKD. V shed 4 bases and J shed 5 bases, with 10 bases lying between them. The CDR3 nucleotides are TGTGCCACCAGTGACCCAGGGTTGGAGACCCAGTACTTC. As protein: CATSDPGLETQYF.

In this sample, this clonotype turned up once. V and J are TRBV19 and TRBJ1-1, with TRBD1 as a possible D gene (6 bases). This CDR3 has 17 residues. Germline V gene data show CDR1 as LNHDA and CDR2 as SQIVND (reference sequence). Trimming removed 0 bases at V and 2 bases at J, with 16 bases between. In DNA, the CDR3 is TGTGCCAGTAGTATAGATGGGGACACAGGCTTAAACACTGAAGCTTTCTTT. Residues: CASSIDGDTGLNTEAFF.

The rearrangement uses TRBV9 and TRBJ2-7, with TRBD2 matching over 10 bases. Per the germline V gene, CDR1 is SGDLS and CDR2 is YYNGEE. The CDR3 has 15 amino acids. The junction had 4 bases not matched to a gene; V was cut back by 0 bases and J by 4 bases. The CDR3: CASSVDASGSYEQYF. CDR3 coding DNA: TGTGCCAGCAGCGTAGACGCTAGCGGGAGTTACGAGCAGTACTTC.

J is TRBJ2-1 and V is TRBV6-1; 7 bases agree with TRBD2. The ends lost 7 bases at V and 4 bases at J; junction bases unmatched: 22. The CDR3 sequence is 19 residues long. The V gene's germline CDR1 is MNHNS and CDR2 SASEGT. As DNA, the CDR3 is TGTGCCAGCAACCCGGAAGTACGTCAGCGGGGCGTCGGTTACAATGAGCAGTTCTTC. Translated: CASNPEVRQRGVGYNEQFF.

This chain links TRBV6-5 with TRBJ2-1; 9 bases match TRBD2. CDR1 is MNHEY and CDR2 is SVGAGI in the germline V gene. This CDR3 has 15 amino acids. V dropped 4 bases and J dropped 5; count of bases not matched to a gene: 6. In DNA form, the CDR3 reads TGTGCCAGCAGTTGGGGCGGGGGGGGCCACAATGAGCAGTTCTTC. Protein sequence: CASSWGGGGHNEQFF.

The CDR3 region is CAWSVGTSYNEQFF. In nucleotides, the CDR3 is TGTGCCTGGAGTGTCGGAACCTCCTACAATGAGCAGTTCTTC. The J gene is TRBJ2-1, the V gene TRBV30; D remains ambiguous. This CDR3 region has 14 residues. Germline lookup yields CDR1 GTSNPN and CDR2 SVGIG (reference sequence). V gave up 0 bases and J gave up 0 bases, with 6 bases separating them.

The chain carries TRBV21-1 and TRBJ2-1. TRBV21-1 is a pseudogene segment. This CDR3 is built from 10 residues. The DNA of the CDR3 is TGTGCCAGCAGCGGTAATGAGCAGTTCTTC. Protein sequence: CASSGNEQFF.

The chain is built from TRBV28 and TRBJ2-3, with D hard to call. In germline, CDR1 is MDHEN, CDR2 SYDVKM. The CDR3 totals 11 residues. The ends were cut back, 6 bases at V and 9 bases at J, with 10 bases in the middle. As DNA, the CDR3 is TGTGCCAGCAGCCTCAGTCGGACGCAGTATTTT. Its protein is CASSLSRTQYF.

J is TRBJ2-7 and V is TRBV11-3, with unresolved D. This CDR3 comprises 14 residues. V lost 1 base, J lost 2 bases, and 9 bases lay in between. Germline assignment: CDR1 SGHNT and CDR2 YENEEA. CDR3 in amino acids: CASSLGIAPYEQYF. CDR3 in DNA: TGTGCCAGCAGCTTAGGTATCGCTCCCTACGAGCAGTACTTC. Using reference TRBV11-3 and TRBJ2-7 for the parts outside the CDR3, the full variable domain is EAGVVQSPRYKIIEKKQPVAFWCNPISGHNTLYWYLQNLGQGPELLIRYENEEAVDDSQLPKDRFSAERLKGVDSTLKIQPAELGDSAVYLCASSLGIAPYEQYFGPGTRLTVT.

The chain uses TRBV29-1 and TRBJ1-1; TRBD1 aligns across 7 bases. Germline assignment: CDR1 SQVTM and CDR2 ANQGSEA. The CDR3 has 13 residues. J gave up 0 bases and V 7 bases, and 5 bases lay outside the gene matches. CDR3 sequence reads: CSAQGGLNTEAFF. The CDR3 DNA sequence: TGCAGCGCCCAGGGGGGGCTGAACACTGAAGCTTTCTTT.

The rearrangement joins TRBV5-4 to TRBJ2-3, with TRBD2 matching 9 bases. The germline V gene encodes CDR1 SGHNT and CDR2 YYREEE (reference sequence). This CDR3 is built from 15 residues. The V gene end was trimmed by 2 bases and the J gene end by 1 base; junction bases not matched to a gene: 2. CDR3 in amino acids: CASSFRLAGTDTQYF. The CDR3 nucleotides read TGTGCCAGCAGCTTCAGACTAGCGGGCACAGATACGCAGTATTTT.

The CDR3 bases are TGTGCTAGTGGGGCACAGGGCCACACTGAAGCTTTCTTT. Translation gives CASGAQGHTEAFF. The chain employs TRBV12-5 and TRBJ1-1; D perhaps matches TRBD1 (6 bases). Germline V gene lookup returns CDR1 LGHNT and CDR2 FRNRAP. V was pared by 6 bases and J by 3 bases, with 11 bases between. This CDR3 comprises 13 residues.

The chain employs TRBV12-3 or TRBV12-4 and TRBJ2-5; 7 positions match TRBD2. With 5 bases clipped from V and 2 bases from J, the junction kept 8 bases outside the gene matches. The CDR3 has 15 amino acids. The CDR3, as DNA: TGTGCCAGCAGTCCAACGCTAGCGGTTCAAGAGACCCAGTACTTC. Translating it yields CASSPTLAVQETQYF.

V and J are TRBV19 and TRBJ2-7; 7 positions agree with TRBD2. In germline, CDR1 is LNHDA, CDR2 SQIVND (reference sequence). J lost 3 bases, V lost 6 bases, and 8 bases had no gene match. This CDR3 comprises 14 residues. CDR3 sequence reads: CASSQRGGFYEQYF. CDR3 in DNA: TGTGCCAGTAGCCAGCGGGGAGGCTTCTACGAGCAGTACTTC. Variable domain in full (rest from reference TRBV19 and TRBJ2-7): DGGITQSPKYLFRKEGQNVTLSCEQNLNHDAMYWYRQDPGQGLRLIYYSQIVNDFQKGDIAEGYSVSREKKESFPLTVTSAQKNPTAFYLCASSQRGGFYEQYFGPGTRLTVT.